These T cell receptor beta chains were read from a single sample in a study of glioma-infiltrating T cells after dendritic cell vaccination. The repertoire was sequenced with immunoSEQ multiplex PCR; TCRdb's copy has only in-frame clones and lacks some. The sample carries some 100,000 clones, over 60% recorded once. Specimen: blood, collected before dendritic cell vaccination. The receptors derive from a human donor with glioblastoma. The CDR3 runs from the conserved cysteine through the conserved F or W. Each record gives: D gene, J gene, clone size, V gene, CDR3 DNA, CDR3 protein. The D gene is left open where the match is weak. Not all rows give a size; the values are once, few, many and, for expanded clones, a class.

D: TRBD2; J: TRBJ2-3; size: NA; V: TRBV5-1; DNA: TGCGCCAGCAGCCCGAGACTAGCGGGAGCTACGCAGTATTTT; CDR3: CASSPRLAGATQYF
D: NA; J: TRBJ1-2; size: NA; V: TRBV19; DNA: TGTGCCAGTAGTATAGACGGGAAAAGAAACTATGGCTACACCTTC; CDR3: CASSIDGKRNYGYTF
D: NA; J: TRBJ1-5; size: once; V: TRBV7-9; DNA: TGTGCCAGCAGCTTATTAGGAGGGAATCATCCCCAGCATTTT; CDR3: CASSLLGGNHPQHF
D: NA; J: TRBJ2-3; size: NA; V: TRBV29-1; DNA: TGCAGCGCCGCCCAGGTCCTAGATACGCAGTATTTT; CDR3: CSAAQVLDTQYF
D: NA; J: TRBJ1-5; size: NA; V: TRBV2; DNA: TGTGCCAGCAGTGAAACGGGTGAAGGAGGCAATCAGCCCCAGCATTTT; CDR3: CASSETGEGGNQPQHF
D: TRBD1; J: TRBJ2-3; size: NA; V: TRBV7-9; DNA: TGTGCCAGCAGCAGTTTAACAGGGGGCCCTGCAGATACGCAGTATTTT; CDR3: CASSSLTGGPADTQYF
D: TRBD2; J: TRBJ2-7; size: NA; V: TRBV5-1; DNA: TGCGCCAGCAGCTTACTAGCGGGGATCACCTACGAGCAGTACTTC; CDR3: CASSLLAGITYEQYF
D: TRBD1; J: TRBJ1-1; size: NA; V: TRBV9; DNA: TGTGCCAGCAGCGCCGCACAGGGGGCGCACACTGAAGCTTTCTTT; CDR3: CASSAAQGAHTEAFF
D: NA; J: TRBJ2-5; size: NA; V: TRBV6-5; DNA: TGTGCCAGCAGTTCCGGGGTACTCCAAGAGACCCAGTACTTC; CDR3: CASSSGVLQETQYF
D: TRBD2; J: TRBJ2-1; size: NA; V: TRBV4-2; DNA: TGTGCCAGCAGCCAGGGGGGGGGTGTAGCCTATGAGCAGTTCTTC; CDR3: CASSQGGGVAYEQFF
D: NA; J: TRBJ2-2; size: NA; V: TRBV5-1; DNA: TGCGCCAGCAGCTCGGCCGTTGACAGCCACTTCACCGGGGAGCTGTTTTTT; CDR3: CASSSAVDSHFTGELFF
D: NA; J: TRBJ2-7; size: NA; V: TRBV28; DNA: TGTGCCAGCAGTTTGGCAGGCACCTACGAGCAGTACTTC; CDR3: CASSLAGTYEQYF
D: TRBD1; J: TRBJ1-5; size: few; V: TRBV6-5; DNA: TGTGCCAGCAGTTACTCAAACAGGGGACAGCCCCAGCATTTT; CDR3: CASSYSNRGQPQHF
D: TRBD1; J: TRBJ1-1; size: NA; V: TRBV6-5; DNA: TGTGCCAGCAGTTCCGACAGGGTGAACACTGAAGCTTTCTTT; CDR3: CASSSDRVNTEAFF
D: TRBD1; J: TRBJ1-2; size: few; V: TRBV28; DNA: TGTGCCAGCAGTTCGACCGGGACAGGGTGGGGAGGCTACACCTTC; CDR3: CASSSTGTGWGGYTF
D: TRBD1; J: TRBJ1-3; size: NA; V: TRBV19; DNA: TGTGCCAGTAGTATAAGGGGGCTTGGAAACACCATATATTTT; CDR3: CASSIRGLGNTIYF
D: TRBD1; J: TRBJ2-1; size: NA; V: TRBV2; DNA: TGTGCCAGCAGCTTTAAGGGGGCGACCCCGTACAATGAGCAGTTCTTC; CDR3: CASSFKGATPYNEQFF
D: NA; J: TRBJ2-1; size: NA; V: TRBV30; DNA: TGTGCCTGGAAGGGGGGGAATGAGCAGTTCTTC; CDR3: CAWKGGNEQFF
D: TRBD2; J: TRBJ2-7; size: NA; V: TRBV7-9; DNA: TGTGCCAGCAGTCCCGGGACTAGCGGGGGATGGGCCGAGCAGTACTTC; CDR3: CASSPGTSGGWAEQYF
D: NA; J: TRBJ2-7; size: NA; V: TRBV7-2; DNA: TGTGCCAGCAGCCCCCTCCTGGGGGGCTACGAGCAGTACTTC; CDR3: CASSPLLGGYEQYF
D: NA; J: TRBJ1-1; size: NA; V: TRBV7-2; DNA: TGTGCCAGCAGGATAACAAGGAACACTGAAGCTTTCTTT; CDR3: CASRITRNTEAFF
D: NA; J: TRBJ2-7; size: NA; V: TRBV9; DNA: TGTGCCAGCAGCCTCGGGGGGCGCAGCTACGAGCAGTACTTC; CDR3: CASSLGGRSYEQYF
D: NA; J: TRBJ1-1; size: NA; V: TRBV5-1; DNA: TGCGCCAGCAGCTTCATTCAGGGGATGAACACTGAAGCTTTCTTT; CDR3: CASSFIQGMNTEAFF
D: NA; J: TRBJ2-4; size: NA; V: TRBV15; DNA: TGTGCCACCAGCACGAGCGCCATACCGGGACACATAGCCAAAAACATTCAGTACTTC; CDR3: CATSTSAIPGHIAKNIQYF
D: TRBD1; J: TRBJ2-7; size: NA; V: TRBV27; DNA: TGTGCCAGCAGTCTCCGGGACAGATCGATCTACGAGCAGTACTTC; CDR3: CASSLRDRSIYEQYF
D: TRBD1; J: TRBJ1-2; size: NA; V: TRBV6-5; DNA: TGTGCCAGCAGAAGGACAGGGGCCTATGGCTACACCTTC; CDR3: CASRRTGAYGYTF
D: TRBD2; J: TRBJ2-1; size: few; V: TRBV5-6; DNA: TGTGCCAGCAGCTCGACTAGCGGACCGAGCTCCTACAATGAGCAGTTCTTC; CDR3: CASSSTSGPSSYNEQFF
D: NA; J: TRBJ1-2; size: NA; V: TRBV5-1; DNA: TGCGCCAGCAGTTTGGGGGGCTCCTATGGCTACACCTTC; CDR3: CASSLGGSYGYTF
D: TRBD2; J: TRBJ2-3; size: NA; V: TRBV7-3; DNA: TGTGCCAGCCTACTAGCGGACGGCACAGATACGCAGTATTTT; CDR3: CASLLADGTDTQYF
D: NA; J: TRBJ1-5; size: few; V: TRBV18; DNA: TGTGCCAGCTCAGACAAGGCATATCAGCCCCAGCATTTT; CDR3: CASSDKAYQPQHF
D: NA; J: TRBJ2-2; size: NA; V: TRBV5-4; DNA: TGTGCCAGCAGCTATACGCAAGCGGGCACCGGGGAGCTGTTTTTT; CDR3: CASSYTQAGTGELFF
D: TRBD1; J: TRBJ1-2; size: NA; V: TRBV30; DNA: TGTGCCTGGTTCGGGGTGGGACAGGGTGTCTATGGCTACACCTTC; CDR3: CAWFGVGQGVYGYTF
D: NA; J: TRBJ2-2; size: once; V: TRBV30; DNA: TGTGCCTGGAGAGTGCGGGGAGCGAACACCGGGGAGCTGTTTTTT; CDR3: CAWRVRGANTGELFF
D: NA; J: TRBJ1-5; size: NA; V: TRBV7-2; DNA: TGTGCCAGCAGCCTTAGATATAGCAATCAGCCCCAGCATTTT; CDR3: CASSLRYSNQPQHF
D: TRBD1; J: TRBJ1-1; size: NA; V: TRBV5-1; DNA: TGCGCCAGCAGCTTTAGACAGGGCCTGGCTTTCTTT; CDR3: CASSFRQGLAFF
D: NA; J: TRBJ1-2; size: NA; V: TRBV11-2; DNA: TGTGCCAGCAGCTTAGATGTGCGGGGAACGACCCTTTATGGCTACACCTTC; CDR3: CASSLDVRGTTLYGYTF
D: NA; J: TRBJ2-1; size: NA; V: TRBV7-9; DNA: TGTGCCAGCAGCTTAGCGGGGGGGCCAGGGTACAATGAGCAGTTCTTC; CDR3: CASSLAGGPGYNEQFF
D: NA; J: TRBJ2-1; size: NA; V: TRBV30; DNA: TGTGCCTGGAGTGTACACGGGGTCGAGCAGTTCTTC; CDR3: CAWSVHGVEQFF
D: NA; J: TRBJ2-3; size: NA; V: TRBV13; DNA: TGTGCCAGCAGCTTAGCAAGGGACTTTAAAGATACGCAGTATTTT; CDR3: CASSLARDFKDTQYF
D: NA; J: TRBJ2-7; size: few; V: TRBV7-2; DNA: TGTGCCAGCAGCTTACTTGCAGGGGTCGCCTACGAGCAGTACTTC; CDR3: CASSLLAGVAYEQYF
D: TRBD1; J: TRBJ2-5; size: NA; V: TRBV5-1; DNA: TGCGCCAGCAGCTCGGGACAGGGGGCCGGCGAGACCCAGTACTTC; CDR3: CASSSGQGAGETQYF
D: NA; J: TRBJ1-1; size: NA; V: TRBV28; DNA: TGTGCCAGCAGTTATGGGGTAGGCAGGTCGGTAAGAGGGACTGAAGCTTTCTTT; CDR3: CASSYGVGRSVRGTEAFF
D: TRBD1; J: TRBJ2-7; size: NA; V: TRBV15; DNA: TGTGCCACCAGCAGGGGGGACAGGGGGATACGAAGAAGCTCCTACGAGCAGTACTTC; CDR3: CATSRGDRGIRRSSYEQYF
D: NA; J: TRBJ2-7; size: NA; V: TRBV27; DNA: TGTGCCAGCAGGGGGCAGGGAACAGGGTCCTACGAGCAGTACTTC; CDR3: CASRGQGTGSYEQYF
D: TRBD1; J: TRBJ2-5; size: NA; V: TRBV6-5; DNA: TGTGCCAGCAGTTCGAACAGGGGAAGGGAGACCCAGTACTTC; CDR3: CASSSNRGRETQYF
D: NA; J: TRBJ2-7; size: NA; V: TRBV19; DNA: TGTGCCAGTAGTATAAACTCCTACGAGCAGTACTTC; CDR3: CASSINSYEQYF